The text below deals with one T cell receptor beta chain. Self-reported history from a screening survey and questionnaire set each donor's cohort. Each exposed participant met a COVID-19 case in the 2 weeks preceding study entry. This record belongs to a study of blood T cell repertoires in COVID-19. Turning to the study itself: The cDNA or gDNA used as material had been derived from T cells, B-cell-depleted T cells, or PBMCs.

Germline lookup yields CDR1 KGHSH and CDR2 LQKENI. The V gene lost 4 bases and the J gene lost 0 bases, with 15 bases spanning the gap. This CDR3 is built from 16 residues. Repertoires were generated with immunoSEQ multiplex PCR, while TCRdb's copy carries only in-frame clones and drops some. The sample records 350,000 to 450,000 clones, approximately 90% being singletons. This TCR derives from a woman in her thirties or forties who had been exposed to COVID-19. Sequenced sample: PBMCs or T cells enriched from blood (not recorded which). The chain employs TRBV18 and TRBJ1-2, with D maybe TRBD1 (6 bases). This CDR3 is CASSRSYREANYGYTF. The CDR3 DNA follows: TGTGCCAGCTCACGCTCCTACAGGGAAGCTAACTATGGCTACACCTTC.